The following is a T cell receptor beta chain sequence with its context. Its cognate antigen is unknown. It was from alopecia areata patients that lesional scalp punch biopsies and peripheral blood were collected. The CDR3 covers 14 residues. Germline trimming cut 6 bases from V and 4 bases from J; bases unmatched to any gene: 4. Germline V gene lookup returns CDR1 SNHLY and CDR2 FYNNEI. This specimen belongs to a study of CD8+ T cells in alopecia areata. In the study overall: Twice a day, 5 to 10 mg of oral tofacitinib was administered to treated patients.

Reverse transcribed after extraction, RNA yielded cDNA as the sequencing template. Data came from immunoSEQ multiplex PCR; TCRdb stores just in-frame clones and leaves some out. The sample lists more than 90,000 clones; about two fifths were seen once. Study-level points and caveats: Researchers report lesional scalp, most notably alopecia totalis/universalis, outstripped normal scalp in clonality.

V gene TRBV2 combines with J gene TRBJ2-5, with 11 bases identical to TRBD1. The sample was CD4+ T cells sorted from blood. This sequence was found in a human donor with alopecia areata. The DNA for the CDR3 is TGTGCCAGCAGAGGGACAGGGGGAGGAGAGACCCAGTACTTC. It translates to CASRGTGGGETQYF.